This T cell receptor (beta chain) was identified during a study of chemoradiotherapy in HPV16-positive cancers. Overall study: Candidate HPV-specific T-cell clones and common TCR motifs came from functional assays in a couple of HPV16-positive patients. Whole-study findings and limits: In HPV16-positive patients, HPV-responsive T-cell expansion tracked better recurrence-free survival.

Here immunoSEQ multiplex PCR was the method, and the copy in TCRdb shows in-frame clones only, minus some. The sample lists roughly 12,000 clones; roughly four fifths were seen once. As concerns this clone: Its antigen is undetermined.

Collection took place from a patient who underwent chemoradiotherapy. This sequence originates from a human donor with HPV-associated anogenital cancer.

This CDR3 reads CASSQGLAGGYEQFF. The CDR3 nucleotides read TGTGCCAGCAGCCAGGGGCTAGCGGGGGGCTATGAGCAGTTCTTC. This sequence joins TRBV4-2 and TRBJ2-1, with TRBD2 matching 11 bases. The V segment lost 3 bases and the J segment 8 bases; nucleotides outside the gene matches: 6. There are 15 residues in the CDR3. Germline V gene sequence: CDR1 LGHNA, CDR2 YNFKEQ.